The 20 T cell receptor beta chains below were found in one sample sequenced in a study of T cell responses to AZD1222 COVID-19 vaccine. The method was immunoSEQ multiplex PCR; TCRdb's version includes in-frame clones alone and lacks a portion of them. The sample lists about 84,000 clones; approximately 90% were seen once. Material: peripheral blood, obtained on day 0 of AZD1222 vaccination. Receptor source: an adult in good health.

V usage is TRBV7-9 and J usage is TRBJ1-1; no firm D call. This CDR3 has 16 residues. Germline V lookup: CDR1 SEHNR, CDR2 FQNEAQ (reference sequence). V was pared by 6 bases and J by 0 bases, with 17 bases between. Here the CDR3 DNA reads TGTGCCAGCAGACCCAGTTATGGGGATTTGAACACTGAAGCTTTCTTT. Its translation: CASRPSYGDLNTEAFF.

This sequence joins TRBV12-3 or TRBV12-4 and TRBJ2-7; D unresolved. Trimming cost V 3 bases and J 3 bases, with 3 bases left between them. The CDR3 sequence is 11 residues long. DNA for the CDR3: TGTGCCAGCAGTTTTGGCTACGAGCAGTACTTC. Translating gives CASSFGYEQYF.

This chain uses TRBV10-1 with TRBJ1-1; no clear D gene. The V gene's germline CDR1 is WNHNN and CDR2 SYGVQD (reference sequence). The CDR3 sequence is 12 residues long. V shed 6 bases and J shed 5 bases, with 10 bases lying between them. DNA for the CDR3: TGCGCCAGCAGACCCCAGGAGACTGAAGCTTTCTTT. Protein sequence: CASRPQETEAFF.

CDR3 region: CATSRGTSGDNEQFF. In nucleotides, the CDR3 is TGTGCCACCAGCAGAGGGACTAGCGGAGACAATGAGCAGTTCTTC. The rearrangement joins TRBV15 to TRBJ2-1, with TRBD2 matching over 10 bases. The length of the CDR3 is 15 residues. The V and J ends lost 1 base and 5 bases, in that order; junction bases with no gene match: 2. CDR1 and CDR2 (germline): LNHNV, YYDKDF (reference sequence).

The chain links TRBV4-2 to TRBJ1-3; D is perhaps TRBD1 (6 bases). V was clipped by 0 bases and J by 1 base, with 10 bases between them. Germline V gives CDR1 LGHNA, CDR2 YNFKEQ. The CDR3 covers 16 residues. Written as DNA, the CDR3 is TGTGCCAGCAGCCAAGAAAGAAGGGGGTCTGGAAACACCATATATTTT. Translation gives CASSQERRGSGNTIYF.

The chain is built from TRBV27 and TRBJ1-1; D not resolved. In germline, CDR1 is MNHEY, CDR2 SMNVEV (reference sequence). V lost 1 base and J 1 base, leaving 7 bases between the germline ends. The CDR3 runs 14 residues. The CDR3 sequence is CASSLLGRNTEAFF. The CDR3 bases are TGTGCCAGCAGTTTATTAGGCCGGAACACTGAAGCTTTCTTT.

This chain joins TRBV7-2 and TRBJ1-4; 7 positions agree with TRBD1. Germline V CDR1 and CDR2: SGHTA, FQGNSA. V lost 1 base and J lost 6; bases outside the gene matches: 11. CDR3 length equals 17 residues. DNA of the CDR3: TGTGCCAGCAGCTTAGGTGGGGACAGCCCGGTTCATGAAAAACTGTTTTTT. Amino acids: CASSLGGDSPVHEKLFF.

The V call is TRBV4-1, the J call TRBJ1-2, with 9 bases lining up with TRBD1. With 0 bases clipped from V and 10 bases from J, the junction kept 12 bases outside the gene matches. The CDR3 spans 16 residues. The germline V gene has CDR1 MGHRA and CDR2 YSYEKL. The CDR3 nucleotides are TGCGCCAGCAGCCAAGACTCCGGGACAGGGATAGGAGACTACACCTTC. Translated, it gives CASSQDSGTGIGDYTF.

DNA for the CDR3: TGCGCCAGCAGCTTGCCCGGGGCCCGGGGCACCGGGGAGCTGTTTTTT. It codes for CASSLPGARGTGELFF. The chain recombines TRBV5-1 with TRBJ2-2; TRBD1 or TRBD2 may be the D gene (5 bases each). Germline V CDR1 and CDR2: SGHRS, YFSETQ. This CDR3 comprises 16 residues. V gave up 1 base and J gave up 4 bases, with 14 bases separating them.

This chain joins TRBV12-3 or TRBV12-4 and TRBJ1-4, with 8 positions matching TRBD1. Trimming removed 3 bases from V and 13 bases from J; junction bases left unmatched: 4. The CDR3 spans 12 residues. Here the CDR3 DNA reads TGTGCCAGCAGTTTCGGAGGGACAGGACTGTTTTTT. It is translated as CASSFGGTGLFF.

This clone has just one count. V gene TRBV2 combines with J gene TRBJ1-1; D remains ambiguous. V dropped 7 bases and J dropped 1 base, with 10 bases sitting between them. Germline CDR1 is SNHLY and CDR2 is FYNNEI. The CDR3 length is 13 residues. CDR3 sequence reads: CASKPYPNTEAFF. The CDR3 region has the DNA TGTGCCAGCAAGCCGTATCCGAACACTGAAGCTTTCTTT.

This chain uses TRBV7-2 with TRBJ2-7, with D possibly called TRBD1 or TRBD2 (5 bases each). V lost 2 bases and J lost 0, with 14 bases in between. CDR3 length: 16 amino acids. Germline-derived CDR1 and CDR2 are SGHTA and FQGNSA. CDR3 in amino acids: CASSLFGSGSSYEQYF. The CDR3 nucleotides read TGTGCCAGCAGCTTATTTGGGTCAGGGAGCTCCTACGAGCAGTACTTC.

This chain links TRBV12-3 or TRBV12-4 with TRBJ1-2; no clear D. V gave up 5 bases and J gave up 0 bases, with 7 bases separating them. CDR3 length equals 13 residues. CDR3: CASSGLTNYGYTF. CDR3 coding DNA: TGTGCCAGCAGTGGACTGACTAACTATGGCTACACCTTC.

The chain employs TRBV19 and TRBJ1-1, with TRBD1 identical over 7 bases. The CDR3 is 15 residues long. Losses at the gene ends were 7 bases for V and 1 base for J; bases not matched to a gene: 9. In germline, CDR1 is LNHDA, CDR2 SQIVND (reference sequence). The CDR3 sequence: CASTKYRGGNTEAFF. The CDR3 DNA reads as TGTGCCAGTACCAAATACAGGGGAGGGAACACTGAAGCTTTCTTT.

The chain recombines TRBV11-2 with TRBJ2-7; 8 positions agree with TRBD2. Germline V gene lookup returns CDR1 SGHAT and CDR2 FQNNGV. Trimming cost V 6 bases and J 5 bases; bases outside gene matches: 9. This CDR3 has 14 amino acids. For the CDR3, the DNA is TGTGCCAGCAGGTCCGGGACTAGTGACAACGAGCAGTACTTC. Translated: CASRSGTSDNEQYF.

DNA of the CDR3: TGTGCCAGCAGCCAAGAATCTGGTAAGGGGAGGGCTAGCGGGACCCCCTACAATGAGCAGTTCTTC. Translation: CASSQESGKGRASGTPYNEQFF. The chain combines TRBV14 with TRBJ2-1; 9 bases are shared with TRBD2. This CDR3 region has 22 residues. The germline gives CDR1 SGHDN, CDR2 FVKESK. With 0 bases clipped from V and 2 bases from J, the junction kept 20 bases outside the gene matches.

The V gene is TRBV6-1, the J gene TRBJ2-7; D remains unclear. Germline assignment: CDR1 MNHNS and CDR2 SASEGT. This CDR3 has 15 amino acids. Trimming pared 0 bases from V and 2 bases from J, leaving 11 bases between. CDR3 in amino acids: CASSEAYRTTYEQYF. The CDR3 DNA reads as TGTGCCAGCAGTGAAGCATATAGGACCACCTACGAGCAGTACTTC.

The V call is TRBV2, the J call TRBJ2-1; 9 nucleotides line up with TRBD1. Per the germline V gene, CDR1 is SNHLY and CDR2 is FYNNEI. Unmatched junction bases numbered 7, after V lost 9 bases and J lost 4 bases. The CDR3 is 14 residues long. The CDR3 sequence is CASDPGQGYNEQFF. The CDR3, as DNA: TGTGCCAGTGATCCGGGACAGGGATACAATGAGCAGTTCTTC.

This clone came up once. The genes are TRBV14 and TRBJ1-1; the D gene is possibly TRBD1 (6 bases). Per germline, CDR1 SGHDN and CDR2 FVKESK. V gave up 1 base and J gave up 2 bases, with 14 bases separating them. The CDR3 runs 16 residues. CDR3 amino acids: CASSQGIGTINTEAFF. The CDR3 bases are TGTGCCAGCAGCCAAGGGATAGGGACAATTAACACTGAAGCTTTCTTT.

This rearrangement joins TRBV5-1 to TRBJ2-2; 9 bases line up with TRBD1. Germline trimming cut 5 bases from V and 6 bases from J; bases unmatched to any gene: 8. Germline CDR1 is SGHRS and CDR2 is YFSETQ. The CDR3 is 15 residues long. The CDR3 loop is CASRKTGGFPGELFF. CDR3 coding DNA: TGCGCCAGCAGAAAGACAGGGGGGTTTCCCGGGGAGCTGTTTTTT.